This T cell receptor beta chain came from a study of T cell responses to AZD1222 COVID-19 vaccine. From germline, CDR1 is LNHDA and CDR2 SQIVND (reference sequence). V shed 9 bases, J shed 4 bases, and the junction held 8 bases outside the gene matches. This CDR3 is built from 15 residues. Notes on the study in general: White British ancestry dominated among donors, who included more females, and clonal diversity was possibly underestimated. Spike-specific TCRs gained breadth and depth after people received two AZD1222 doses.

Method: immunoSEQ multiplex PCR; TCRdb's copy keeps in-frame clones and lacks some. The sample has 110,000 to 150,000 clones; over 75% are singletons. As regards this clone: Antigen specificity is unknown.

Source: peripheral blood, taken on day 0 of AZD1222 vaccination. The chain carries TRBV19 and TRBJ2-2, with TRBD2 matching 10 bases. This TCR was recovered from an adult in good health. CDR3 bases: TGTGCCAGCACAAAGCGGGAGGGCCGCACCGGGGAGCTGTTTTTT. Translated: CASTKREGRTGELFF.